Listed below are T cell receptor beta chains from one sample, sequenced in a study of early T cells in non-severe SARS-CoV-2 infection. Each CDR3 protein is one row after TCRdb ran MiXCR on the 5' RACE reads. The profile shows 120,000 or so distinct CDR3 sequences, around 12% of them singletons. The sample here was whole blood, taken at baseline. The source is an adult who was a healthcare worker with PCR-confirmed SARS-CoV-2 infection or an uninfected control (not recorded which). Both conserved end residues are part of each CDR3. Fields, in order: CDR3 protein, CDR3 DNA, J gene, D gene, clone size, V gene. The D gene is left open where the match is weak. Size is omitted from some rows. Given values are once, few, many or a class for expanded clones.

CDR3: CASSLHPNTEAFF
DNA: TGTGCCAGCAGCTTGCATCCGAACACTGAAGCTTTCTTT
J: TRBJ1-1
D: -
size: -
V: TRBV7-2

CDR3: CASRSTAGYGYTF
DNA: TGTGCCAGCAGATCGACAGCAGGCTATGGCTACACCTTC
J: TRBJ1-2
D: -
size: many
V: TRBV12-3/TRBV12-4

CDR3: CASSSENREKLFF
DNA: TGTGCCAGCAGTTCCGAGAACCGCGAAAAACTGTTTTTT
J: TRBJ1-4
D: -
size: -
V: TRBV2

CDR3: CASSYSEGARGYTF
DNA: TGTGCCAGCAGTTACTCGGAGGGGGCGCGAGGCTACACCTTC
J: TRBJ1-2
D: TRBD1
size: few
V: TRBV6-5

CDR3: CASSGGSTSGNTIYF
DNA: TGTGCCAGCTCAGGGGGCTCAACCTCTGGAAACACCATATATTTT
J: TRBJ1-3
D: TRBD1
size: -
V: TRBV28

CDR3: CSAEGSSYEQYF
DNA: TGCAGTGCCGAAGGGAGCTCCTACGAGCAGTACTTC
J: TRBJ2-7
D: -
size: -
V: TRBV20-1

CDR3: CASSLVGTGYTDTQYF
DNA: TGTGCCAGCAGCTTAGTCGGGACAGGATACACAGATACGCAGTATTTT
J: TRBJ2-3
D: TRBD1
size: -
V: TRBV7-2

CDR3: CSARGANSNQPQHF
DNA: TGCAGTGCTAGAGGTGCAAATAGCAATCAGCCCCAGCATTTT
J: TRBJ1-5
D: -
size: few
V: TRBV20-1

CDR3: CATSETSGRAEQYF
DNA: TGTGCCACCAGCGAGACTAGCGGGAGGGCAGAGCAGTACTTC
J: TRBJ2-7
D: TRBD2
size: few
V: TRBV15

CDR3: CSAKIGQGNEKLFF
DNA: TGCAGTGCCAAGATAGGACAGGGGAATGAAAAACTGTTTTTT
J: TRBJ1-4
D: TRBD1
size: -
V: TRBV20-1

CDR3: CASRSGGTTFSTDTQYF
DNA: TGTGCCAGCAGGAGCGGGGGGACCACATTTAGCACAGATACGCAGTATTTT
J: TRBJ2-3
D: TRBD2
size: few
V: TRBV2

CDR3: CSGGEQGSEQYF
DNA: TGCAGCGGCGGGGAACAGGGAAGCGAGCAGTACTTC
J: TRBJ2-7
D: -
size: -
V: TRBV29-1

CDR3: CASTRKREGSYEQYF
DNA: TGTGCCAGCACCCGTAAGCGGGAAGGCTCCTACGAGCAGTACTTC
J: TRBJ2-7
D: TRBD2
size: -
V: TRBV3-1

CDR3: CSVDASQETQYF
DNA: TGCAGCGTTGACGCCAGTCAAGAGACCCAGTACTTC
J: TRBJ2-5
D: -
size: -
V: TRBV29-1

CDR3: CSVVSVNSNQPQHF
DNA: TGCAGCGTTGTATCGGTAAATAGCAATCAGCCCCAGCATTTT
J: TRBJ1-5
D: -
size: -
V: TRBV29-1

CDR3: CASRATGGVDYGYTF
DNA: TGTGCCAGCAGGGCTACAGGGGGCGTTGACTATGGCTACACCTTC
J: TRBJ1-2
D: TRBD1
size: -
V: TRBV27

CDR3: CASSLTSGSNSPLHF
DNA: TGTGCCAGCAGCTTGACCAGCGGTAGTAATTCACCCCTCCACTTT
J: TRBJ1-6
D: -
size: few
V: TRBV5-4

CDR3: CASSYLGGSGNTIYF
DNA: TGTGCCAGCAGTTATTTGGGGGGCTCTGGAAACACCATATATTTT
J: TRBJ1-3
D: -
size: -
V: TRBV6-5

CDR3: CASSIGQTDYEQYF
DNA: TGTGCCAGCAGCATCGGACAGACCGATTACGAGCAGTACTTC
J: TRBJ2-7
D: -
size: -
V: TRBV11-2

CDR3: CASSFWAGDSGNTIYF
DNA: TGTGCCAGCAGTTTTTGGGCCGGGGACTCTGGAAACACCATATATTTT
J: TRBJ1-3
D: -
size: few
V: TRBV12-3/TRBV12-4

CDR3: CASSGDASYEQYF
DNA: TGTGCCAGCAGTGGGGACGCCTCCTACGAGCAGTACTTC
J: TRBJ2-7
D: -
size: few
V: TRBV9

CDR3: CASSSRVGNTEAFF
DNA: TGCGCCAGCAGCTCCAGGGTGGGGAACACTGAAGCTTTCTTT
J: TRBJ1-1
D: -
size: many
V: TRBV5-1

CDR3: CASRVNRLAGAFF
DNA: TGTGCCAGCAGGGTTAACAGGCTCGCGGGAGCTTTCTTT
J: TRBJ1-1
D: -
size: -
V: TRBV6-1

CDR3: CASSDGTDYGYTF
DNA: TGTGCCAGCAGCGACGGGACGGACTATGGCTACACCTTC
J: TRBJ1-2
D: -
size: once
V: TRBV5-5

CDR3: CASSFESPFEQYF
DNA: TGTGCCAGCAGTTTTGAGTCACCTTTTGAGCAGTACTTC
J: TRBJ2-7
D: -
size: -
V: TRBV28

CDR3: CASSLTPTGETEAFF
DNA: TGTGCCAGCAGCTTAACGCCGACAGGGGAGACTGAAGCTTTCTTT
J: TRBJ1-1
D: TRBD1
size: many
V: TRBV7-3

CDR3: CAWSGVAQQETQYF
DNA: TGTGCCTGGAGTGGAGTAGCGCAACAAGAGACCCAGTACTTC
J: TRBJ2-5
D: -
size: -
V: TRBV30

CDR3: CASSSLLPNQETQYF
DNA: TGCGCCAGCAGTTCCTTATTGCCCAACCAAGAGACCCAGTACTTC
J: TRBJ2-5
D: -
size: -
V: TRBV5-1

CDR3: CSVAVGGRSGQFF
DNA: TGCAGCGTCGCTGTGGGCGGGAGATCGGGGCAGTTCTTC
J: TRBJ2-1
D: TRBD2
size: few
V: TRBV29-1

CDR3: CASSQVTNTEAFF
DNA: TGTGCCAGCAGCCAAGTCACGAACACTGAAGCTTTCTTT
J: TRBJ1-1
D: -
size: -
V: TRBV4-2

CDR3: CASSIISQLAGATPYSYNEQFF
DNA: TGTGCCAGCAGCATCATCTCGCAACTAGCGGGAGCCACTCCTTACTCCTACAATGAGCAGTTCTTC
J: TRBJ2-1
D: TRBD2
size: few
V: TRBV13

CDR3: CASSSGQGYTEAFF
DNA: TGTGCCAGCAGCTCGGGACAGGGCTACACTGAAGCTTTCTTT
J: TRBJ1-1
D: TRBD1
size: few
V: TRBV7-9

CDR3: CASSLPNNRASPKSVYGYTF
DNA: TGTGCCAGCAGCTTACCCAACAACAGGGCATCCCCCAAGAGTGTCTATGGCTACACCTTC
J: TRBJ1-2
D: -
size: -
V: TRBV11-2

CDR3: CASSKPPGTGAYEQYF
DNA: TGCGCCAGCAGCAAGCCACCAGGGACAGGGGCCTACGAGCAGTACTTC
J: TRBJ2-7
D: TRBD1
size: many
V: TRBV4-1

CDR3: CSARGPYEQYF
DNA: TGCAGTGCCAGGGGACCATACGAGCAGTACTTC
J: TRBJ2-7
D: -
size: -
V: TRBV20-1

CDR3: CSAKPSRTEGYGYTF
DNA: TGCAGTGCTAAGCCGTCCCGGACAGAGGGCTATGGCTACACCTTC
J: TRBJ1-2
D: -
size: -
V: TRBV20-1

CDR3: CASTLRSTVYTHNEQFF
DNA: TGTGCCAGCACCCTACGCTCTACGGTCTACACCCACAATGAGCAGTTCTTC
J: TRBJ2-1
D: -
size: many
V: TRBV7-9

CDR3: CASSKALAGVSTGELFF
DNA: TGTGCCAGCAGCAAAGCCCTAGCGGGAGTAAGCACCGGGGAGCTGTTTTTT
J: TRBJ2-2
D: -
size: few
V: TRBV21-1

CDR3: CASSEYSRNTEAFF
DNA: TGTGCCAGCTCAGAATACAGTAGAAACACTGAAGCTTTCTTT
J: TRBJ1-1
D: -
size: many
V: TRBV18

CDR3: CSALFRDRITGELFF
DNA: TGCAGTGCTCTCTTCCGGGACAGGATCACCGGGGAGCTGTTTTTT
J: TRBJ2-2
D: TRBD1
size: many
V: TRBV20-1

CDR3: CASSQAISSGGADEQFF
DNA: TGTGCCAGCAGCCAAGCCATTTCTAGCGGGGGGGCCGATGAGCAGTTCTTC
J: TRBJ2-1
D: TRBD2
size: many
V: TRBV4-2

CDR3: CASSLIQSGKQYF
DNA: TGTGCCAGCAGCTTAATACAGAGTGGAAAGCAGTACTTC
J: TRBJ2-7
D: -
size: few
V: TRBV7-3

CDR3: CSVSGETGELFF
DNA: TGCAGCGTTTCGGGGGAAACCGGGGAGCTGTTTTTT
J: TRBJ2-2
D: -
size: -
V: TRBV29-1

CDR3: CASSLDRGGANTEAFF
DNA: TGCGCCAGCAGTTTGGATAGGGGGGGTGCTAACACTGAAGCTTTCTTT
J: TRBJ1-1
D: -
size: -
V: TRBV5-1

CDR3: CASSIELDSLRETQYF
DNA: TGTGCCAGTAGTATAGAACTAGACTCTCTCAGGGAGACCCAGTACTTC
J: TRBJ2-5
D: -
size: many
V: TRBV19

CDR3: CASRGDSNQPQHF
DNA: TGTGCCAGCAGAGGGGATAGCAATCAGCCCCAGCATTTT
J: TRBJ1-5
D: -
size: many
V: TRBV2

CDR3: CASSIQGVSFTDTQYF
DNA: TGTGCCAGTAGTATCCAGGGGGTGTCGTTTACAGATACGCAGTATTTT
J: TRBJ2-3
D: TRBD1
size: -
V: TRBV19

CDR3: CASSLDLYEQYF
DNA: TGCGCCAGCAGCTTGGACTTATACGAGCAGTACTTC
J: TRBJ2-7
D: -
size: -
V: TRBV5-1

CDR3: CSADRTSGYEQYF
DNA: TGCAGTGCGGACCGGACTAGCGGCTACGAGCAGTACTTC
J: TRBJ2-7
D: TRBD2
size: few
V: TRBV20-1

CDR3: CASKRTRNVDEQFF
DNA: TGTGCCAGCAAGAGGACAAGGAACGTCGATGAGCAGTTCTTC
J: TRBJ2-1
D: -
size: -
V: TRBV11-2